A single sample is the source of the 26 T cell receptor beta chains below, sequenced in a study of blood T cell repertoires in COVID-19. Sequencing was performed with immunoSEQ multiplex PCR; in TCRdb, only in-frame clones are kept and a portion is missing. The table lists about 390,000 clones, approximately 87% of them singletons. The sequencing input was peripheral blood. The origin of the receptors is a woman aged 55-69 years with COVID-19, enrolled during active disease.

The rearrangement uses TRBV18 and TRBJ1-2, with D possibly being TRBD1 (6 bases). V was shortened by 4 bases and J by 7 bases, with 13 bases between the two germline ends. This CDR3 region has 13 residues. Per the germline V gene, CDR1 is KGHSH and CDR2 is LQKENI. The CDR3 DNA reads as TGTGCCAGCTCACGGACAGAGGGTTTTGGCTACACCTTC. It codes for CASSRTEGFGYTF.

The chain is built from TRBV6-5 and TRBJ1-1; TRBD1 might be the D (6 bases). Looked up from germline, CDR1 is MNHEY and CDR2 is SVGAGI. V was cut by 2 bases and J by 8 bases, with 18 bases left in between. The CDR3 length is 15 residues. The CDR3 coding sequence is TGTGCCAGCAGTTACCGGGTGGGACACCAAAGGGAAGCTTTCTTT. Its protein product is CASSYRVGHQREAFF.

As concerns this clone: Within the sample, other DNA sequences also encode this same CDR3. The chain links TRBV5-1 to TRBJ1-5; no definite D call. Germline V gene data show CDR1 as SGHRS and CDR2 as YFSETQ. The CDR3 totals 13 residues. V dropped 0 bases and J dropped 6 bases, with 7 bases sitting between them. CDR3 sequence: CASSLEGAQPQHF. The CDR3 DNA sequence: TGCGCCAGCAGCTTGGAAGGAGCTCAGCCCCAGCATTTT.

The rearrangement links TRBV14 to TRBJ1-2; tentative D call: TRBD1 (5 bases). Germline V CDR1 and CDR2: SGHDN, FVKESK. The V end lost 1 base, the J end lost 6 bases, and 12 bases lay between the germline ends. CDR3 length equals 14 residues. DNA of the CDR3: TGTGCCAGCAGCCAAGTAGGGGATAGGAATGGCTACACCTTC. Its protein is CASSQVGDRNGYTF.

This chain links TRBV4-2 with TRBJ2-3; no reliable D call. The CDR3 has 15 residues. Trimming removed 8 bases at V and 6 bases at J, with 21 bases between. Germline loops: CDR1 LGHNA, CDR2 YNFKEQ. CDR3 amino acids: CASAIGLPTRDTQYF. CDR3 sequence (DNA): TGTGCCAGCGCCATCGGTCTACCAACGAGGGATACGCAGTATTTT.

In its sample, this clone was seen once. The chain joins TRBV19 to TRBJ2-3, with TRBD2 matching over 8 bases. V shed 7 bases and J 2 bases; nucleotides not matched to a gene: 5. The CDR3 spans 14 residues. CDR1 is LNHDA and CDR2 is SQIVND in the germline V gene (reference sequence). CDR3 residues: CASTRGGLTDTQYF. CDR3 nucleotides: TGTGCCAGTACTCGCGGGGGGCTCACAGATACGCAGTATTTT.

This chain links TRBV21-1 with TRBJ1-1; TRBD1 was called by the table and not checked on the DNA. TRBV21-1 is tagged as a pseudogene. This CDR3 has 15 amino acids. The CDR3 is CASSKISHLNTEAFF. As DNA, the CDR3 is TGTGCCAGCAGCAAAATATCACACCTTAACACTGAAGCTTTCTTT.

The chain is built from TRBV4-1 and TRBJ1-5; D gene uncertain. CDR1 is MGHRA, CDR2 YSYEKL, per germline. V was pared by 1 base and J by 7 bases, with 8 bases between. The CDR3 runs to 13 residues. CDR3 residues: CASSQAEYQPQHF. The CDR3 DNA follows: TGCGCCAGCAGCCAAGCGGAGTACCAGCCCCAGCATTTT.

Here the CDR3 DNA reads TGCGCCAGCAGCTTGTCGACAGCAAGCTCCTATAATTCACCCCTCCACTTT. It codes for CASSLSTASSYNSPLHF. The chain uses TRBV5-1 and TRBJ1-6, with D tentatively TRBD1 (5 bases). Germline CDR1 is SGHRS and CDR2 is YFSETQ. The CDR3 runs 17 residues. V was pared by 1 base and J by 0 bases, with 11 bases between. Filled out from reference TRBV5-1 and TRBJ1-6, the complete variable domain reads KAGVTQTPRYLIKTRGQQVTLSCSPISGHRSVSWYQQTPGQGLQFLFEYFSETQRNKGNFPGRFSGRQFSNSRSEMNVSTLELGDSALYLCASSLSTASSYNSPLHFGNGTRLTVT.

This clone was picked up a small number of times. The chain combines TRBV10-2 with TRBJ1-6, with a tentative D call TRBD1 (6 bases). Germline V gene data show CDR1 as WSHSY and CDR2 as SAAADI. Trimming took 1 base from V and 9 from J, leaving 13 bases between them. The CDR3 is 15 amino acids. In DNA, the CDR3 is TGCGCCAGCAGTGAGTACGGGACAAGCCTTTCACCCCTCCACTTT. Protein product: CASSEYGTSLSPLHF.

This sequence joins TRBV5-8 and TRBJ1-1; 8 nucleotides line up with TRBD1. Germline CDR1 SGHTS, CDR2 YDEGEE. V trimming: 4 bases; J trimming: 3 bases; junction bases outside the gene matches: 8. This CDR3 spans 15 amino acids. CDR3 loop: CASSPWTGKDTEAFF. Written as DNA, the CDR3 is TGTGCCAGCAGCCCATGGACAGGGAAGGACACTGAAGCTTTCTTT.

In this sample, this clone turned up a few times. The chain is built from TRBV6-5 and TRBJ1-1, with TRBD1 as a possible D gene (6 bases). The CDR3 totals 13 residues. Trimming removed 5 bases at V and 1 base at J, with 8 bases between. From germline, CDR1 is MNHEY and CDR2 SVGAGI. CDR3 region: CASSRTENTEAFF. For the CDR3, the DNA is TGTGCCAGCAGTCGGACAGAGAACACTGAAGCTTTCTTT.

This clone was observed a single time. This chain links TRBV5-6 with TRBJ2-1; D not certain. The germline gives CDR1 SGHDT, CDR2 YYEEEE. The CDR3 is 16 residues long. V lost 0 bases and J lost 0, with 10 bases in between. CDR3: CASSLGLQSSYNEQFF. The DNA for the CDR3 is TGTGCCAGCAGCTTGGGACTGCAGAGCTCCTACAATGAGCAGTTCTTC. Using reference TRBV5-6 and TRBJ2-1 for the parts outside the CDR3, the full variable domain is DAGVTQSPTHLIKTRGQQVTLRCSPKSGHDTVSWYQQALGQGPQFIFQYYEEEERQRGNFPDRFSGHQFPNYSSELNVNALLLGDSALYLCASSLGLQSSYNEQFFGPGTRLTVL.

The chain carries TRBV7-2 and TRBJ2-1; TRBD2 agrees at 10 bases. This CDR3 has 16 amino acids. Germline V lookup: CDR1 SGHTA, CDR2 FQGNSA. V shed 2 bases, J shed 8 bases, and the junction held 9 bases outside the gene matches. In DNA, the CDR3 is TGTGCCAGCAGCTTACTAGCGGGGGACCTTTCGGATGAGCAGTTCTTC. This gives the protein CASSLLAGDLSDEQFF.

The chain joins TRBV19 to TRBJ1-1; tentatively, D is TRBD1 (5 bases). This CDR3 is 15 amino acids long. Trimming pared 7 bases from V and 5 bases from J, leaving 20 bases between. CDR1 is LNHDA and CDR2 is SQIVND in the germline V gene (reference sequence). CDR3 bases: TGTGCCAGTACCCCATGGGGCAGTGGGTGGACTGAAGCTTTCTTT. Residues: CASTPWGSGWTEAFF.

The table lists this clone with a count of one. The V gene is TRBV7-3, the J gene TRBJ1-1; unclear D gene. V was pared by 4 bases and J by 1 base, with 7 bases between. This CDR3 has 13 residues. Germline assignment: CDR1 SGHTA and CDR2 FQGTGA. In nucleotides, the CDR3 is TGTGCCAGCAGCTCGTACAAGAACACTGAAGCTTTCTTT. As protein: CASSSYKNTEAFF. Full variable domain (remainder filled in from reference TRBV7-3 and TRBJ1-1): GAGVSQTPSNKVTEKGKYVELRCDPISGHTALYWYRQSLGQGPEFLIYFQGTGAADDSGLPNDRFFAVRPEGSVSTLKIQRTERGDSAVYLCASSSYKNTEAFFGQGTRLTVV.

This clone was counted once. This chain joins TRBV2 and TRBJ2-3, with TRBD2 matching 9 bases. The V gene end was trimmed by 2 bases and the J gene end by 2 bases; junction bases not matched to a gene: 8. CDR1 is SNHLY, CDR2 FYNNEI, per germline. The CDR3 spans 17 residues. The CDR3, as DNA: TGTGCCAGCAGTGAAATAGGGCTAGCGGGGAACACAGATACGCAGTATTTT. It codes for CASSEIGLAGNTDTQYF.

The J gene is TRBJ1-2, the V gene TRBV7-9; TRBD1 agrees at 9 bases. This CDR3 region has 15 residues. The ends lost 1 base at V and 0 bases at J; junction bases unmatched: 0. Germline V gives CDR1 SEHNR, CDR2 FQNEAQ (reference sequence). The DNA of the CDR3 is TGTGCCAGCAGCTTAGGACAGGGGGCTAACTATGGCTACACCTTC. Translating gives CASSLGQGANYGYTF.

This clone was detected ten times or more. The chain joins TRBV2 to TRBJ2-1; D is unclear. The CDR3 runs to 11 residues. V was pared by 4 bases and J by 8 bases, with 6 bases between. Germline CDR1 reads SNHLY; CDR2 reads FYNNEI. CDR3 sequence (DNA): TGTGCCAGCAGTGCTGTAGATGAGCAGTTCTTC. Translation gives CASSAVDEQFF.

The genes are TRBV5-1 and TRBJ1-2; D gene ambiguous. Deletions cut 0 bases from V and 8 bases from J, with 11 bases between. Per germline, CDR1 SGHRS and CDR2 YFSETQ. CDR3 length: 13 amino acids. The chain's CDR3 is CASSLGEGRGYTF. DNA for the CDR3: TGCGCCAGCAGCTTGGGCGAGGGCCGGGGCTACACCTTC.

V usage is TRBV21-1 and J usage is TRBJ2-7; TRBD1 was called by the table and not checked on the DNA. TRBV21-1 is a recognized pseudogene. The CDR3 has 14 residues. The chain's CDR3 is CASSKVGAAYEQYF. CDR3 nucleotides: TGTGCCAGCAGCAAAGTGGGGGCGGCCTACGAGCAGTACTTC.

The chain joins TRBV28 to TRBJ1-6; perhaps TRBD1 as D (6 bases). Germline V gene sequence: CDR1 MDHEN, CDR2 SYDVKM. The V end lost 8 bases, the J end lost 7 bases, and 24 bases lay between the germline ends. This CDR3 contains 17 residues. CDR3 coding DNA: TGTGCCAGCGGGAGGGGTCCCACGACAGGCAAGAATTCACCCCTCCACTTT. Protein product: CASGRGPTTGKNSPLHF. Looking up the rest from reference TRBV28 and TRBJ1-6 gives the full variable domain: DVKVTQSSRYLVKRTGEKVFLECVQDMDHENMFWYRQDPGLGLRLIYFSYDVKMKEKGDIPEGYSVSREKKERFSLILESASTNQTSMYLCASGRGPTTGKNSPLHFGNGTRLTVT.

CDR3 DNA sequence: TGCGCCAGCAGCTTGGCCAGGGCCGCAAGCTCCTACAATGAGCAGTTCTTC. Protein sequence: CASSLARAASSYNEQFF. The chain recombines TRBV5-1 with TRBJ2-1; D possibly corresponds to TRBD1 (5 bases). The germline CDR1 and CDR2 sequences are SGHRS and YFSETQ. This CDR3 has 17 residues. Trimming shortened V by 0 bases and J by 0 bases, and 13 bases separated the two germline ends.

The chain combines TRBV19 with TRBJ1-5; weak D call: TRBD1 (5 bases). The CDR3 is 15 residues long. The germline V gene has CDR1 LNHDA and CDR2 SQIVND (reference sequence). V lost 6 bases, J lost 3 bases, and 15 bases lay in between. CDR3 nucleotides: TGTGCCAGTAGAGAAGCAGGGTTATACAATCAGCCCCAGCATTTT. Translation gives CASREAGLYNQPQHF.

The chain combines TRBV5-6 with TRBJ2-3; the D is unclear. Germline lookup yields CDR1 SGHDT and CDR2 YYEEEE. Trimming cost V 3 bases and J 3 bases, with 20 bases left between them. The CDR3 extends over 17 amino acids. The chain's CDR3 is CASSWLSGPERTDTQYF. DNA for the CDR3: TGTGCCAGCAGCTGGTTAAGTGGCCCCGAGAGGACAGATACGCAGTATTTT.

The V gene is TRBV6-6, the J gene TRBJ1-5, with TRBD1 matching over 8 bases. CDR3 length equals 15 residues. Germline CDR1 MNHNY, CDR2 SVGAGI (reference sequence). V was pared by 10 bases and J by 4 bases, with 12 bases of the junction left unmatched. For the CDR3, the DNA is TGTGCCACCGAGGTAGGACAGGGTAGAAATCAGCCCCAGCATTTT. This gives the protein CATEVGQGRNQPQHF.